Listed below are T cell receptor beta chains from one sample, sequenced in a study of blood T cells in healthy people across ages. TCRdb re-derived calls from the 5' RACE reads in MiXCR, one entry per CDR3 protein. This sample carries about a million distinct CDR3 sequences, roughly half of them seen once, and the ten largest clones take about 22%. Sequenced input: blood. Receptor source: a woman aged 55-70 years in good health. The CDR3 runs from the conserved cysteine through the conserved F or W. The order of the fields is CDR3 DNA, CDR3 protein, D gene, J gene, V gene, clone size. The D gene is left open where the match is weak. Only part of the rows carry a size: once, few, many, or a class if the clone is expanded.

CDR3nt: TGTGCCAGCAGTCCCGGTCTTTCCTACGAGCAGTACTTC
CDR3aa: CASSPGLSYEQYF
d_gene: NA
j_gene: TRBJ2-7
v_gene: TRBV18
abundance: many

CDR3nt: TGCAGTGCTGAGGGACTAGCGGACCTAAGGAATACGCAGTATTTT
CDR3aa: CSAEGLADLRNTQYF
d_gene: TRBD2
j_gene: TRBJ2-3
v_gene: TRBV20-1
abundance: NA

CDR3nt: TGTGCCAGCAGTTCGTCCCTTCCGGGACAGGGGCGTATCGCCAGAGGGAACGAGCAGTACTTC
CDR3aa: CASSSSLPGQGRIARGNEQYF
d_gene: TRBD1
j_gene: TRBJ2-7
v_gene: TRBV6-5
abundance: few

CDR3nt: TGTGCCAGCAGCTCCTCACTGGGCGGAAGAGAGACCCAGTACTTC
CDR3aa: CASSSSLGGRETQYF
d_gene: NA
j_gene: TRBJ2-5
v_gene: TRBV5-4
abundance: NA

CDR3nt: TGTGCCAGCAGGGGGCGCTCCGAAAATTCACCCCTCCACTTT
CDR3aa: CASRGRSENSPLHF
d_gene: NA
j_gene: TRBJ1-6
v_gene: TRBV27
abundance: NA

CDR3nt: TGTGCCAGCAGCGGGACTAGCACTCCCACGGATACGCAGTATTTT
CDR3aa: CASSGTSTPTDTQYF
d_gene: TRBD2
j_gene: TRBJ2-3
v_gene: TRBV9
abundance: few

CDR3nt: TGCAGCGTTGACCCTCTGAGGGGACTCCGTCGCACAGATACGCAGTATTTT
CDR3aa: CSVDPLRGLRRTDTQYF
d_gene: NA
j_gene: TRBJ2-3
v_gene: TRBV29-1
abundance: NA

CDR3nt: TGTGCCAGCAGCTTAGGTACTCCTCAGACCCCCGGGGAGCTGTTTTTT
CDR3aa: CASSLGTPQTPGELFF
d_gene: NA
j_gene: TRBJ2-2
v_gene: TRBV7-9
abundance: NA

CDR3nt: TGTGCCAGCAGGACTCTAGCCGGGACAGGATTTCGGTTCACCGAGCAGTACTTC
CDR3aa: CASRTLAGTGFRFTEQYF
d_gene: TRBD1
j_gene: TRBJ2-7
v_gene: TRBV28
abundance: NA

CDR3nt: TGTGCCAGCTCATCCCTCGGGGACAGGTCTTTTATGAACACTGAAGCTTTCTTT
CDR3aa: CASSSLGDRSFMNTEAFF
d_gene: TRBD1
j_gene: TRBJ1-1
v_gene: TRBV18
abundance: few

CDR3nt: TGCAGCGTTGTATTCGGGCAGGGTCACTCCTACGAGCAGTACTTC
CDR3aa: CSVVFGQGHSYEQYF
d_gene: NA
j_gene: TRBJ2-7
v_gene: TRBV29-1
abundance: few

CDR3nt: TGTGCCAGCAGTTTGGGAGTAGCGGGAGGGAATGAGCAGTACTTC
CDR3aa: CASSLGVAGGNEQYF
d_gene: TRBD2
j_gene: TRBJ2-5
v_gene: TRBV27
abundance: few

CDR3nt: TGTGCCAGCAGCCAAGATTTCTTGGCCAACAATGAGCAGTTCTTC
CDR3aa: CASSQDFLANNEQFF
d_gene: NA
j_gene: TRBJ2-1
v_gene: TRBV3-1
abundance: NA

CDR3nt: TGCGCCAGCAGCCAAGAAGCTCTATCGGGAAGCACAGATACGCAGTATTTT
CDR3aa: CASSQEALSGSTDTQYF
d_gene: NA
j_gene: TRBJ2-3
v_gene: TRBV4-3
abundance: NA

CDR3nt: TGCAGTGCTAACCGGGACAACAACTACGAGCAGTACTTC
CDR3aa: CSANRDNNYEQYF
d_gene: NA
j_gene: TRBJ2-7
v_gene: TRBV20-1
abundance: few

CDR3nt: TGTGCCAGCAGCTTGGGTCCCGGAACAGCTGAGCAGTTCTTC
CDR3aa: CASSLGPGTAEQFF
d_gene: NA
j_gene: TRBJ2-1
v_gene: TRBV13
abundance: NA

CDR3nt: TGTGCCAGCAGCTTAGACGGTTGGAACTACGAGCAGTACTTC
CDR3aa: CASSLDGWNYEQYF
d_gene: NA
j_gene: TRBJ2-7
v_gene: TRBV7-9
abundance: few

CDR3nt: TGTGCCAGCAGCCCACTACCTAGGGGGGGGGCCTCCGAGCAGTACTTC
CDR3aa: CASSPLPRGGASEQYF
d_gene: NA
j_gene: TRBJ2-7
v_gene: TRBV7-6
abundance: NA

CDR3nt: TGTGCCAGCAGCTTAGCGCCAATTAATTATGGCTGCACCTTC
CDR3aa: CASSLAPINYGCTF
d_gene: NA
j_gene: TRBJ1-2
v_gene: TRBV7-2
abundance: NA

CDR3nt: TGTGCCAGCAGCCAAGATAGGCTAACGCGGGAGACCCAGTACTTC
CDR3aa: CASSQDRLTRETQYF
d_gene: NA
j_gene: TRBJ2-5
v_gene: TRBV3-1
abundance: NA

CDR3nt: TGTGCCAGCAGCGTAGAGGTTGGCCCCGGGGGGGGCACAGATACGCAGTATTTT
CDR3aa: CASSVEVGPGGGTDTQYF
d_gene: TRBD2
j_gene: TRBJ2-3
v_gene: TRBV9
abundance: NA

CDR3nt: TGCGCCAGCAGCGATGAAAGCCGAGGGTCTCTGTACTTC
CDR3aa: CASSDESRGSLYF
d_gene: NA
j_gene: TRBJ2-7
v_gene: TRBV5-1
abundance: NA

CDR3nt: TGTGCCAGCAGTTTCTTATTATCACGACTCCCCTACGAGCAGTACTTC
CDR3aa: CASSFLLSRLPYEQYF
d_gene: NA
j_gene: TRBJ2-7
v_gene: TRBV28
abundance: NA

CDR3nt: TGTGCCAGTAGTTTCGGGGGGAACGTAGCTTTCTTT
CDR3aa: CASSFGGNVAFF
d_gene: NA
j_gene: TRBJ1-1
v_gene: TRBV28
abundance: NA

CDR3nt: TGCAGTGCTAGAGATGAAGGGGTCTACGAGCAGTACTTC
CDR3aa: CSARDEGVYEQYF
d_gene: NA
j_gene: TRBJ2-7
v_gene: TRBV20-1
abundance: NA

CDR3nt: TGTGCCAGCAGTTTGGGGACGCACGGGAGCACAGATACGCAGTATTTT
CDR3aa: CASSLGTHGSTDTQYF
d_gene: NA
j_gene: TRBJ2-3
v_gene: TRBV28
abundance: NA

CDR3nt: TGCGCCAGCAGCCAAGGTTGGGGTCACATTCAGTACTTC
CDR3aa: CASSQGWGHIQYF
d_gene: NA
j_gene: TRBJ2-4
v_gene: TRBV4-1
abundance: NA

CDR3nt: TGTGCCATCAGTGTGGCGCCGGGACTAGATGAGCAGTTCTTC
CDR3aa: CAISVAPGLDEQFF
d_gene: TRBD2
j_gene: TRBJ2-1
v_gene: TRBV10-3
abundance: few

CDR3nt: TGTGCCAGCAGCTCGACTCTAGCGGGGGGTGATACGCAGTATTTT
CDR3aa: CASSSTLAGGDTQYF
d_gene: TRBD2
j_gene: TRBJ2-3
v_gene: TRBV7-9
abundance: NA

CDR3nt: TGTGCCAGCAGTCGAACTGGAGCGACAGCCTCCTACGAGCAGTACTTC
CDR3aa: CASSRTGATASYEQYF
d_gene: NA
j_gene: TRBJ2-7
v_gene: TRBV7-2
abundance: few

CDR3nt: TGTGCCAGCGGCTTTAGCGGGAGTAGGCATGAGCAGTTCTTC
CDR3aa: CASGFSGSRHEQFF
d_gene: TRBD2
j_gene: TRBJ2-1
v_gene: TRBV7-3
abundance: once

CDR3nt: TGTGCCAGCAGCTCCCCCGCAGGCTCTGGGGCCAACGTCCTGACTTTC
CDR3aa: CASSSPAGSGANVLTF
d_gene: NA
j_gene: TRBJ2-6
v_gene: TRBV7-2
abundance: few

CDR3nt: TGCAGTGCTCCCCGGGGAGACGGAGACAATGAGCAGTTCTTC
CDR3aa: CSAPRGDGDNEQFF
d_gene: NA
j_gene: TRBJ2-1
v_gene: TRBV20-1
abundance: NA

CDR3nt: TGTGCCAGCAGTTATCGCCCGTGGGAGACCCAGTACTTC
CDR3aa: CASSYRPWETQYF
d_gene: NA
j_gene: TRBJ2-5
v_gene: TRBV28
abundance: NA

CDR3nt: TGTGCCAGCAGCTTAGTAGAGACCCAGTACTTC
CDR3aa: CASSLVETQYF
d_gene: NA
j_gene: TRBJ2-5
v_gene: TRBV7-9
abundance: many

CDR3nt: TGTGCCAGCAGTGCGGGACAGGGGGCTGCTGAAGCTTTCTTT
CDR3aa: CASSAGQGAAEAFF
d_gene: TRBD1
j_gene: TRBJ1-1
v_gene: TRBV6-2/TRBV6-3
abundance: NA

CDR3nt: TGTGCCAGCAGCAATACACCGAACAGCTACGAGCAGTACTTC
CDR3aa: CASSNTPNSYEQYF
d_gene: NA
j_gene: TRBJ2-7
v_gene: TRBV9
abundance: once